The clone carrying this T cell receptor beta chain was detected only a few times. What it recognizes is unknown. The record originates from a study of T cells in Graves' hyperthyroidism and ophthalmopathy. For the study at large: Peripheral blood specimens were obtained at initial diagnosis, prior to any treatment.

Findings and caveats of the study: Stable hyperthyroidism and ophthalmopathy were separated using 13 V-J signatures.

V lost 0 bases to trimming and J lost 3 bases, with 6 bases between them. Germline V CDR1 and CDR2: MNHNY, SVGAGI (reference sequence). The CDR3 has 14 residues. Amplified TCR beta CDR3 regions came from RNA transcripts. First-round RT-PCR targeting the TCR CDR3 was performed with the HTBI primer set. From the multiplex PCR reads, TCRdb called clonotypes with MiXCR, one entry per CDR3 protein. Among 350,000 to 400,000 distinct CDR3 sequences, about 16% were seen once, and the ten largest hold over 25%. The sequencing input was blood. This receptor was taken from a woman aged 25 to 39 with Graves' hyperthyroidism. The chain combines TRBV6-6 with TRBJ1-3; D call uncertain. The CDR3 is CASSYSSNGNTIYF. CDR3 nucleotides: TGTGCCAGCAGTTACTCGAGTAATGGAAACACCATATATTTT.